This T cell receptor (beta chain) derives from a study of T cell repertoires in cytomegalovirus infection. Study summary: Use of recently identified HLA-C-restricted and well-studied HLA-B-restricted CMV epitopes was part of the study. Both CMV infection and a matching HLA type were indicated by public TCR beta signatures. Findings of the study overall: CMV carriers with the relevant HLA were identified by cumulative public TCR beta family frequency. Across the ex vivo response, the dominant clonotypes were HLA-C-restricted CMV-specific TCR beta clonotypes.

There are 14 residues in the CDR3. Looked up from germline, CDR1 is SEHNR and CDR2 is FQNEAQ (reference sequence). The V and J ends lost 4 bases and 1 base respectively, with 10 bases between them. TCRdb re-derived calls from the reads in MiXCR, one entry per CDR3 protein. Here the sample spans about 740,000 distinct CDR3 sequences, approximately 33% being singletons. In its sample, this clonotype was seen many times. Its antigen is not identified. The J gene is TRBJ2-5, the V gene TRBV7-9, with D hard to call. Sequencing was performed on cultured PBMCs, taken from culture after CMV antigen stimulation. The receptor was isolated from a human donor in good health (CMV status not recorded). Some clones in this sample may be carry-over from other donors' samples. CDR3 nucleotide sequence: TGTGCCAGCAGCTCCCTTAGCTCCCAAGAGACCCAGTACTTC. Its protein product is CASSSLSSQETQYF.